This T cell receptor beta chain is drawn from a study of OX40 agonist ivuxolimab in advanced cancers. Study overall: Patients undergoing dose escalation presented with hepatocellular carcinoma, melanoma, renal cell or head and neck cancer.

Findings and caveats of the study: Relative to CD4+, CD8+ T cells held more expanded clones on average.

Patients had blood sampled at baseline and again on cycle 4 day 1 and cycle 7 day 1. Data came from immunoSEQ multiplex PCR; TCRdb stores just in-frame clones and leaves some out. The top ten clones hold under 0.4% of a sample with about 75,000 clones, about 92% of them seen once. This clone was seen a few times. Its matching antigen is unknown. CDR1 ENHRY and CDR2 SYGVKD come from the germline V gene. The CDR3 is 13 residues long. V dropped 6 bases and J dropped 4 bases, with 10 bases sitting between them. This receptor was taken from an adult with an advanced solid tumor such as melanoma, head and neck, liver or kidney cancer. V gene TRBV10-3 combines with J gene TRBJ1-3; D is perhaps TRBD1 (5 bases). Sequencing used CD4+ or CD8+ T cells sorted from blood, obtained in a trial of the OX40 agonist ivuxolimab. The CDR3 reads CAISRETGNTIYF. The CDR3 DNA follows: TGTGCCATCAGCAGGGAGACCGGAAACACCATATATTTT.